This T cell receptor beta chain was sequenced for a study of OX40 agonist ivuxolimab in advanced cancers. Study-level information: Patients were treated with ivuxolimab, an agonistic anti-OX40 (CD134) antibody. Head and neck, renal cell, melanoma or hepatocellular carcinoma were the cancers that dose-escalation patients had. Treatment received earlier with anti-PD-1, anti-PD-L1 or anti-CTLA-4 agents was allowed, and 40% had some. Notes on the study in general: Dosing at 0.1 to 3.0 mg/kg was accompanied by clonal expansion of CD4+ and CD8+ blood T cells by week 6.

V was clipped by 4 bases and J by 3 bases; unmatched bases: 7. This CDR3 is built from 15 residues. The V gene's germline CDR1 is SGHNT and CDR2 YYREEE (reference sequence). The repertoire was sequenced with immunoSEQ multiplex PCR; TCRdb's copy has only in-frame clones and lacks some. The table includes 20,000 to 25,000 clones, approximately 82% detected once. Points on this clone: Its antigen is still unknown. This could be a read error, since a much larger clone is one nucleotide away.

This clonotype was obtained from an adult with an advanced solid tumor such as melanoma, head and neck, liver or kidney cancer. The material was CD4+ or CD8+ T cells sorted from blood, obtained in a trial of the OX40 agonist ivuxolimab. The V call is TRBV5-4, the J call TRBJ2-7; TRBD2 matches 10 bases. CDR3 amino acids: CASSQDRTSGYEQYF. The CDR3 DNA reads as TGTGCCAGCAGCCAAGATCGGACTAGCGGCTACGAGCAGTACTTC. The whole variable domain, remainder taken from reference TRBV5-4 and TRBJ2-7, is ETGVTQSPTHLIKTRGQQVTLRCSSQSGHNTVSWYQQALGQGPQFIFQYYREEENGRGNFPPRFSGLQFPNYSSELNVNALELDDSALYLCASSQDRTSGYEQYFGPGTRLTVT.